The entry that follows covers one T cell receptor (beta chain) sequence. The CDR3 sequence is 16 residues long. After removal of 9 bases from V and 0 bases from J, the junction contained 7 bases not matched to a gene. The germline V gene has CDR1 LNHDA and CDR2 SQIVND (reference sequence). Sequencing used immunoSEQ multiplex PCR; TCRdb keeps in-frame clones, though not all of them. This table holds under 55,000 clones, roughly three quarters found once. The data stem from a study of blood T cell repertoires in COVID-19. The overall study: The samples span acute and convalescent COVID-19 from the United States, Italy and Spain.

Sample: peripheral blood. The TCR was taken from a man aged 65 to 85 with acute or convalescent COVID-19. V gene TRBV19 combines with J gene TRBJ1-4; 10 nucleotides align to TRBD1. The CDR3 coding sequence is TGTGCCAGCCGGGACAGGGGAGGGGCAACTAATGAAAAACTGTTTTTT. Translation gives CASRDRGGATNEKLFF.